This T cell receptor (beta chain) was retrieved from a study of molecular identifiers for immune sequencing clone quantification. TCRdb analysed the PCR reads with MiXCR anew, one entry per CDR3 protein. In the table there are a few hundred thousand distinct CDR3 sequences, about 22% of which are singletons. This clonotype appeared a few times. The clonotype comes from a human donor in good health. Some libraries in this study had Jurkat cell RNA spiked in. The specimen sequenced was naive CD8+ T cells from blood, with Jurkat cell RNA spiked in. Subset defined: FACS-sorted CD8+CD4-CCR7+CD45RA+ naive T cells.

This CDR3 reads CASRQDRVTGELFF. Here the CDR3 DNA reads TGTGCCAGCAGACAGGACAGGGTAACCGGGGAGCTGTTTTTT. The genes are TRBV7-6 and TRBJ2-2, with 8 bases aligning to TRBD1. Germline CDR1 is SGHVS and CDR2 is FNYEAQ. V was clipped by 6 bases and J by 5 bases; unmatched bases: 5. The CDR3 contains 14 residues.